Following are 5 T cell receptor beta chains from one sample sequenced in a study of shared clonotypes between healthy human individuals. Some clones are missing from TCRdb's copy, which holds only in-frame ones; the method was immunoSEQ multiplex PCR. Of around 690,000 clones listed, roughly 88% are singletons. Specimen: memory CD8+ T cells from PBMCs. Subset of the sample: CD45RO+ cells pooled with CCR7-negative TemRA cells. These receptors were obtained from a man younger than 35 in good health. Some clones in this sample may be carry-over from other donors' samples.

The CDR3 is CAISDAREILNYGYTF. CDR3 sequence (DNA): TGTGCCATCAGTGACGCGAGGGAGATACTTAACTATGGCTACACCTTC. The chain is built from TRBV10-3 and TRBJ1-2, with no clear D. The V end was cut by 3 bases, the J end by 1 base, with 15 bases between. The CDR3 length is 16 residues. Germline V gene sequence: CDR1 ENHRY, CDR2 SYGVKD.

The rearrangement links TRBV10-3 to TRBJ1-2; no reliable D call. This CDR3 region has 13 residues. The germline V and J ends were trimmed by 7 bases and 2 bases, with 11 bases remaining between them. The germline V gene has CDR1 ENHRY and CDR2 SYGVKD. The CDR3: CAINPGTNYGYTF. CDR3 nucleotide sequence: TGTGCCATCAACCCAGGAACCAACTATGGCTACACCTTC.

The chain employs TRBV28 and TRBJ2-7; 8 bases map to TRBD1. J was trimmed by 7 bases and V by 6 bases; bases with no gene match: 11. CDR3 length: 14 residues. CDR1 is MDHEN, CDR2 SYDVKM, per germline. The CDR3 loop is CASSRTGTPGEQYF. In DNA form, the CDR3 reads TGTGCCAGCAGCCGGACAGGGACCCCTGGTGAGCAGTACTTC.

V usage is TRBV19 and J usage is TRBJ1-3; a weak D match, TRBD1 (5 bases). Germline values: CDR1 LNHDA, CDR2 SQIVND (reference sequence). This CDR3 is 14 amino acids long. The germline V and J ends were trimmed by 9 bases and 0 bases, with 12 bases remaining between them. CDR3: CASKDGTSGNTIYF. Written as DNA, the CDR3 is TGTGCCAGCAAGGACGGGACCTCTGGAAACACCATATATTTT. The full variable domain, with the rest looked up from reference TRBV19 and TRBJ1-3, is DGGITQSPKYLFRKEGQNVTLSCEQNLNHDAMYWYRQDPGQGLRLIYYSQIVNDFQKGDIAEGYSVSREKKESFPLTVTSAQKNPTAFYLCASKDGTSGNTIYFGEGSWLTVV.

DNA for the CDR3: TGTGCCAGCAGCCCTAGCGGGAGCACCTACAATGAGCAGTTCTTC. Translated: CASSPSGSTYNEQFF. The chain combines TRBV7-2 with TRBJ2-1, with 10 nucleotides matching TRBD2. Germline CDR1 and CDR2: SGHTA and FQGNSA. V lost 5 bases to trimming and J lost 2 bases; unmatched junction nucleotides: 3. The CDR3 extends over 15 amino acids.